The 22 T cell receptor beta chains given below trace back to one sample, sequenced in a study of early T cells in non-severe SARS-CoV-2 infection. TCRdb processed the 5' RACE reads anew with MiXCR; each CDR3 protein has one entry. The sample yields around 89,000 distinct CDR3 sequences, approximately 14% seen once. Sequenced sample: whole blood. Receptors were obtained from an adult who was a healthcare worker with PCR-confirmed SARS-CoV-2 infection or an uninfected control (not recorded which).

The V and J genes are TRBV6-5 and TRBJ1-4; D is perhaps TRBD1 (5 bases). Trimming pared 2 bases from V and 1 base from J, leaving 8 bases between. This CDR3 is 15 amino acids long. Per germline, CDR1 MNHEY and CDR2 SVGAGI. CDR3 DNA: TGTGCCAGCAGTTACGCGGGGGAAACTAATGAAAAACTGTTTTTT. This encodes CASSYAGETNEKLFF.

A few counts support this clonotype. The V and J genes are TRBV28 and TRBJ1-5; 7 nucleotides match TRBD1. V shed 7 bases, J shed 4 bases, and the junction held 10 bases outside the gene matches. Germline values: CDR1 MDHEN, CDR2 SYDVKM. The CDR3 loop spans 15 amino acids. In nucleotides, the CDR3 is TGTGCCAGCACCCTTGGGACAGACTTAAATCAGCCCCAGCATTTT. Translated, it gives CASTLGTDLNQPQHF.

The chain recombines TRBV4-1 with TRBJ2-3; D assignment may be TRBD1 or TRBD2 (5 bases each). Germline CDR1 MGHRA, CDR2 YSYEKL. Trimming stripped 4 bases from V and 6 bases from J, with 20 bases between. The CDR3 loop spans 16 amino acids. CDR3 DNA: TGCGCCAGCAGCCGAATCCCAGGCGGGTCAGGGGATACGCAGTATTTT. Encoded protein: CASSRIPGGSGDTQYF.

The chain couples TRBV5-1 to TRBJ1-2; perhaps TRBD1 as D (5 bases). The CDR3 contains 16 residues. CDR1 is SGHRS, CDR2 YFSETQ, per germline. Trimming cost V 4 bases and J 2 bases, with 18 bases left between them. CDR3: CASSRQQQANNYGYTF. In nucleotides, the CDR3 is TGCGCCAGCAGCCGACAACAACAGGCCAACAACTATGGCTACACCTTC. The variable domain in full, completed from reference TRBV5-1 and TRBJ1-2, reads KAGVTQTPRYLIKTRGQQVTLSCSPISGHRSVSWYQQTPGQGLQFLFEYFSETQRNKGNFPGRFSGRQFSNSRSEMNVSTLELGDSALYLCASSRQQQANNYGYTFGSGTRLTVV.

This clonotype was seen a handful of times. CDR3 amino acids: CASSSPRGAQTGLNTEAFF. The CDR3 DNA reads as TGTGCCAGCAGTTCCCCTAGGGGGGCTCAGACAGGGTTGAACACTGAAGCTTTCTTT. V and J are TRBV6-6 and TRBJ1-1, with 7 bases identical to TRBD1. The CDR3 spans 19 residues. CDR1 and CDR2 (germline): MNHNY, SVGAGI (reference sequence). The V segment lost 4 bases and the J segment 0 bases; nucleotides outside the gene matches: 17.

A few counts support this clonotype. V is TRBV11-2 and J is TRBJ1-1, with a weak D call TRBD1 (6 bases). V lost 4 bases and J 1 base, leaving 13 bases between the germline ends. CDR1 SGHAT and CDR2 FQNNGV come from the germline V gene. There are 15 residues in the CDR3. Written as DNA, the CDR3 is TGTGCCAGCAGCTCAATCAGGGGCCCGAACACTGAAGCTTTCTTT. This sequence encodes CASSSIRGPNTEAFF.

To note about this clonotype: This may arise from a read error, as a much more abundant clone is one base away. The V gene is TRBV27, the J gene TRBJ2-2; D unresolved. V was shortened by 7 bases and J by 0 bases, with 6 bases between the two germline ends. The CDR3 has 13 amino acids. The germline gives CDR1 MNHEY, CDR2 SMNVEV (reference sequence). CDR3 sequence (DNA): TGTGCCAGCACCTTATCGAACACCGGGGAGCTGTTTTTT. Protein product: CASTLSNTGELFF.

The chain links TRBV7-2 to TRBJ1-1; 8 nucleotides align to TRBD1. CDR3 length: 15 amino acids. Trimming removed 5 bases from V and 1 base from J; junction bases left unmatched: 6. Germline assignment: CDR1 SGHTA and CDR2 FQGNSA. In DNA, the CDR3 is TGTGCCAGCAGCCAATCGCAGGGGGCGAACACTGAAGCTTTCTTT. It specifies CASSQSQGANTEAFF. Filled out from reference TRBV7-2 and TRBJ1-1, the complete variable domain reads GAGVSQSPSNKVTEKGKDVELRCDPISGHTALYWYRQSLGQGLEFLIYFQGNSAPDKSGLPSDRFSAERTGGSVSTLTIQRTQQEDSAVYLCASSQSQGANTEAFFGQGTRLTVV.

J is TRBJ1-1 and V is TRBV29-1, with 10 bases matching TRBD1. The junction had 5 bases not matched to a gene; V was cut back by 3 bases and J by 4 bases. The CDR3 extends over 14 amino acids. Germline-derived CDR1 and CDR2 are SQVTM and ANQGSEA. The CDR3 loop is CSVERQGATTEAFF. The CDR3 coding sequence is TGCAGCGTTGAGAGACAGGGGGCGACCACTGAAGCTTTCTTT.

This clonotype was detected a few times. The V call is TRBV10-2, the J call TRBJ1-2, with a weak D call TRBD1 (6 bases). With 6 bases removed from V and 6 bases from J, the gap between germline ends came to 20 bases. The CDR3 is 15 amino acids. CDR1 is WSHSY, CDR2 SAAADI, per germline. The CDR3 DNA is TGCGCCAGCAGAGCAATAGGACAGAAATTGCATGGCTACACCTTC. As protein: CASRAIGQKLHGYTF.

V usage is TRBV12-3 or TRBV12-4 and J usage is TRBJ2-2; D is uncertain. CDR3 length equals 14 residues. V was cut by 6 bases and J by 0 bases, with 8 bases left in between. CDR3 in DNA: TGTGCCAGCAGGGCCTCAGCGAACACCGGGGAGCTGTTTTTT. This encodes CASRASANTGELFF.

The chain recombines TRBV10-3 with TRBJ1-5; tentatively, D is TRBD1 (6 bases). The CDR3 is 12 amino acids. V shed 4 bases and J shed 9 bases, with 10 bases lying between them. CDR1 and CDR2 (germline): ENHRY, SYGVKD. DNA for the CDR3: TGTGCCATCAGTGTAGAGGGGGGGCCCCAGCATTTT. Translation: CAISVEGGPQHF.

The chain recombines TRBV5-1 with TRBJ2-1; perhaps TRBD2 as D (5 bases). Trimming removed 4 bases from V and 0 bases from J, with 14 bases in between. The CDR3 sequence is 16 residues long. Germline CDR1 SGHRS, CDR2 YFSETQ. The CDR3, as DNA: TGCGCCAGCAGCAGAATCGGGGTGAGCTCCTACAATGAGCAGTTCTTC. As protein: CASSRIGVSSYNEQFF.

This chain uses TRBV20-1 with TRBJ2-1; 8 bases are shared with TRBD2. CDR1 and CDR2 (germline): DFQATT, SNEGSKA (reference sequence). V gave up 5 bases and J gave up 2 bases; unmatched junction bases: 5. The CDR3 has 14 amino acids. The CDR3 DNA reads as TGCAGTGCTGGGACTAGGGTCCCCTACAATGAGCAGTTCTTC. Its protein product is CSAGTRVPYNEQFF.

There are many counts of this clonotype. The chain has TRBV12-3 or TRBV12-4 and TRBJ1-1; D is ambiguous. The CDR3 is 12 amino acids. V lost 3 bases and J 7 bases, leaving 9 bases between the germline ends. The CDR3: CASSFEQLEAFF. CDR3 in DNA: TGTGCCAGCAGTTTTGAGCAGCTTGAAGCTTTCTTT.

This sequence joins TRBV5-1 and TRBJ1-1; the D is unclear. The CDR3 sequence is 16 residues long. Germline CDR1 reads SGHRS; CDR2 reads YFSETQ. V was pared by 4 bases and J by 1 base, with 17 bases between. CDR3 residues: CASSPPSRAGNTEAFF. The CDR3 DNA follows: TGCGCCAGCAGCCCCCCATCGAGGGCGGGGAACACTGAAGCTTTCTTT.

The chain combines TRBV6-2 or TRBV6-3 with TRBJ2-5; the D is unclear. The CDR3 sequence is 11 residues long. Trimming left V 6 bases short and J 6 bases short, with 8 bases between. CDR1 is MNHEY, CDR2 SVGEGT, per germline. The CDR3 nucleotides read TGTGCCAGCAGCCCAATGAAGACCCAGTACTTC. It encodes CASSPMKTQYF.

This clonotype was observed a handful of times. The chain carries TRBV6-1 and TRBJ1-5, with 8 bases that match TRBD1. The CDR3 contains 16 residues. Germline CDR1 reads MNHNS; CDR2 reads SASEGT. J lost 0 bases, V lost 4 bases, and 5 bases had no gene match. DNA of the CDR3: TGTGCCAGCAGTGCCGGACAGGGCAATAGCAATCAGCCCCAGCATTTT. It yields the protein CASSAGQGNSNQPQHF.

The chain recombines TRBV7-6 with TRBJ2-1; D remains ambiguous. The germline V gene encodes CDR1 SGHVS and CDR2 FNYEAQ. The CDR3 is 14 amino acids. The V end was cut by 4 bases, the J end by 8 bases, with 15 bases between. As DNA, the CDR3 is TGTGCCAGCAGCTCACCACGTGGCCGCGATGAGCAGTTCTTC. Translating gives CASSSPRGRDEQFF.

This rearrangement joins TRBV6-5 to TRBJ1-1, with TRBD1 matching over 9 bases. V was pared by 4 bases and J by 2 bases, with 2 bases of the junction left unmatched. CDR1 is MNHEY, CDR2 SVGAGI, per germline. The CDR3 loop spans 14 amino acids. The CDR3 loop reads CASSSTGGNTEAFF. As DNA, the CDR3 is TGTGCCAGCAGTTCAACAGGGGGCAACACTGAAGCTTTCTTT.

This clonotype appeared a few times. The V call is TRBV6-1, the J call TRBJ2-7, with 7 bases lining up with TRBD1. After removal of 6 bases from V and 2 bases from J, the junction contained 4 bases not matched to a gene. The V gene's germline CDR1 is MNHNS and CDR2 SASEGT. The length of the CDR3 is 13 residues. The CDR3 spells CASRNRGTYEQYV. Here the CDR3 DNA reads TGTGCCAGCAGGAACAGGGGCACCTACGAGCAGTACGTC.

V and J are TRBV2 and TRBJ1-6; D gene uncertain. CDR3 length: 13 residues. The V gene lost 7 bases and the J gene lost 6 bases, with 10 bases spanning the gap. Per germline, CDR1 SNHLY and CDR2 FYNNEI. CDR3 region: CASNLAVNSPLHF. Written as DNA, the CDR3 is TGTGCCAGCAATCTGGCAGTTAATTCACCCCTCCACTTT. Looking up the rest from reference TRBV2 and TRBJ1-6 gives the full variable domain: EPEVTQTPSHQVTQMGQEVILRCVPISNHLYFYWYRQILGQKVEFLVSFYNNEISEKSEIFDDQFSVERPDGSNFTLKIRSTKLEDSAMYFCASNLAVNSPLHFGNGTRLTVT.